These 26 T cell receptor beta chains came from one sample sequenced in a study of blood T cell repertoires in COVID-19. Generated by immunoSEQ multiplex PCR, the TCRdb table keeps only in-frame clones and is missing some. This sample has a few hundred thousand clones, with approximately 88% found just once. Sequences were obtained from peripheral blood. These receptors all come from a woman aged 70-85 years with COVID-19, enrolled during active disease.

The chain carries TRBV11-1 and TRBJ1-2, with D maybe TRBD1 (6 bases). Trimming removed 5 bases at V and 0 bases at J, with 10 bases between. CDR3 length: 14 amino acids. Germline V gene sequence: CDR1 SGHAT, CDR2 FQDESV (reference sequence). The CDR3 DNA follows: TGTGCCAGCAGCCCGGGGGGGCCTAACTATGGCTACACCTTC. Translated: CASSPGGPNYGYTF.

The V call is TRBV6-4, the J call TRBJ2-2; 13 nucleotides match TRBD2. Germline V gene lookup returns CDR1 MRHNA and CDR2 SNTAGT. This CDR3 region has 15 residues. The V segment lost 6 bases and the J segment 3 bases; nucleotides outside the gene matches: 1. CDR3 amino acids: CASRGLAGDTGELFF. The CDR3 DNA is TGTGCCAGCAGAGGACTAGCGGGAGACACCGGGGAGCTGTTTTTT.

The chain recombines TRBV19 with TRBJ1-1; D is undetermined. CDR1 and CDR2 (germline): LNHDA, SQIVND (reference sequence). This CDR3 region has 13 residues. V was clipped by 3 bases and J by 2 bases, with 7 bases between them. Here the CDR3 reads CASSIEINTEAFF. The CDR3 DNA reads as TGTGCCAGTAGTATTGAGATAAACACTGAAGCTTTCTTT.

The rearrangement joins TRBV28 to TRBJ1-2, with unresolved D. The CDR3 contains 13 residues. The ends were cut back, 2 bases at V and 6 bases at J, with 10 bases in the middle. Per the germline V gene, CDR1 is MDHEN and CDR2 is SYDVKM. In DNA, the CDR3 is TGTGCCAGCAGTTTAGTACAGAAAAATGGCTACACCTTC. As protein: CASSLVQKNGYTF.

The genes are TRBV6-6 and TRBJ2-1, with 11 bases that match TRBD2. The trim removed 7 bases at V and 5 bases at J, leaving 4 bases unmatched. Germline CDR1 MNHNY, CDR2 SVGAGI (reference sequence). This CDR3 is 14 amino acids long. The CDR3 is CASTPGLADNEQFF. The CDR3 bases are TGTGCCAGCACCCCGGGACTAGCGGACAATGAGCAGTTCTTC.

The chain links TRBV21-1 to TRBJ2-7; the table gives TRBD2 as D, unverified against the DNA. TRBV21-1 is termed a pseudogene. This CDR3 is 16 amino acids long. CDR3 sequence reads: CASSKLEGGRAYEQYF. In nucleotides, the CDR3 is TGTGCCAGCAGCAAACTAGAGGGCGGGAGGGCCTACGAGCAGTACTTC.

The rearrangement links TRBV28 to TRBJ1-2; possibly TRBD1 for D (6 bases). The germline V gene encodes CDR1 MDHEN and CDR2 SYDVKM. This CDR3 is built from 13 residues. The V end lost 3 bases, the J end lost 2 bases, and 7 bases lay between the germline ends. The CDR3 region is CASSLGTNYGYTF. The CDR3 region has the DNA TGTGCCAGCAGTTTGGGGACAAACTATGGCTACACCTTC.

Comment on this clone: Additional DNA sequences in this sample encode the identical CDR3. This chain connects TRBV27 to TRBJ2-7; 13 bases fit TRBD2. The V segment lost 5 bases and the J segment 3 bases; nucleotides outside the gene matches: 1. From germline, CDR1 is MNHEY and CDR2 SMNVEV (reference sequence). This CDR3 has 14 amino acids. The CDR3 is CASSRTSGSYEQYF. The CDR3 bases are TGTGCCAGCAGTCGGACTAGCGGGAGCTACGAGCAGTACTTC.

The rearrangement uses TRBV25-1 and TRBJ2-7; D gene unclear. Per the germline V gene, CDR1 is MGHDK and CDR2 is SYGVNS. Trimming pared 7 bases from V and 0 bases from J, leaving 16 bases between. The CDR3 extends over 15 amino acids. As DNA, the CDR3 is TGTGCCAGCATAGACTGGCACAACGTCTCCTACGAGCAGTACTTC. The encoded protein is CASIDWHNVSYEQYF.

This clone was observed once. The chain recombines TRBV6-2 or TRBV6-3 with TRBJ2-3, with TRBD2 identical over 8 bases. V dropped 3 bases and J dropped 5; count of bases not matched to a gene: 4. Germline V lookup: CDR1 MNHEY, CDR2 SVGEGT. This CDR3 is built from 14 residues. The CDR3 nucleotides are TGTGCCAGCAGTTATCTCCTAGCGGGAGATACGCAGTATTTT. Protein product: CASSYLLAGDTQYF.

The chain joins TRBV6-5 to TRBJ1-1; D is ambiguous. Germline lookup yields CDR1 MNHEY and CDR2 SVGAGI. The CDR3 length is 14 residues. With 0 bases removed from V and 0 bases from J, the gap between germline ends came to 5 bases. In DNA, the CDR3 is TGTGCCAGCAGTTACTCCGAGATGAACACTGAAGCTTTCTTT. It is translated as CASSYSEMNTEAFF.

This clone has more than one count but fewer than ten. This rearrangement joins TRBV3-1 (or the pseudogene TRBV3-2) to TRBJ1-5; D not resolved. The CDR3 is made up of 13 amino acids. V was pared by 1 base and J by 7 bases, with 8 bases between. The germline V gene encodes CDR1 LGHDT and CDR2 YNNKEL (reference sequence). CDR3 bases: TGTGCCAGCAGCCAAGGCCCGGGGCAGCCCCAGCATTTT. This gives the protein CASSQGPGQPQHF.

This clone has only a few counts. Different DNA sequences within this sample yield the same CDR3. The V and J genes are TRBV5-1 and TRBJ2-1; tentative D call: TRBD2 (5 bases). The germline V gene encodes CDR1 SGHRS and CDR2 YFSETQ. The CDR3 extends over 13 amino acids. Deletions cut 3 bases from V and 10 bases from J, with 14 bases between. The CDR3 loop is CASSSGRGGEQFF. In DNA, the CDR3 is TGCGCCAGCAGCTCCGGACGAGGAGGCGAGCAGTTCTTC.

The chain combines TRBV13 with TRBJ2-2, with TRBD2 identical over 10 bases. The CDR3 length is 15 residues. Per the germline V gene, CDR1 is PRHDT and CDR2 is FYEKMQ (reference sequence). Losses at the gene ends were 5 bases for V and 4 bases for J; bases not matched to a gene: 4. In DNA form, the CDR3 reads TGTGCCAGCAGCAACCGACTAGCGGGCACCGGGGAGCTGTTTTTT. Amino acid sequence: CASSNRLAGTGELFF. The full variable domain, in which reference TRBV13 and TRBJ2-2 provide the parts outside the CDR3, is AAGVIQSPRHLIKEKRETATLKCYPIPRHDTVYWYQQGPGQDPQFLISFYEKMQSDKGSIPDRFSAQQFSDYHSELNMSSLELGDSALYFCASSNRLAGTGELFFGEGSRLTVL.

The chain is built from TRBV7-3 and TRBJ2-2; no reliable D call. Trimming shortened V by 7 bases and J by 1 base, and 13 bases separated the two germline ends. This CDR3 has 15 amino acids. Germline V gene lookup returns CDR1 SGHTA and CDR2 FQGTGA. CDR3 nucleotides: TGTGCCAGCACCAACTCGACGGGGAACACCGGGGAGCTGTTTTTT. Translated: CASTNSTGNTGELFF. Combining the CDR3 with reference TRBV7-3 and TRBJ2-2 gives the whole variable domain GAGVSQTPSNKVTEKGKYVELRCDPISGHTALYWYRQSLGQGPEFLIYFQGTGAADDSGLPNDRFFAVRPEGSVSTLKIQRTERGDSAVYLCASTNSTGNTGELFFGEGSRLTVL.

In its sample, this clone was seen a few times. The chain uses TRBV6-5 and TRBJ2-7; TRBD2 matches 8 bases. V shed 5 bases, J shed 6 bases, and the junction held 3 bases outside the gene matches. CDR3 length: 12 residues. CDR1 MNHEY and CDR2 SVGAGI come from the germline V gene. Here the CDR3 DNA reads TGTGCCAGCAGTAGCGGGAGAGGCGAGCAGTACTTC. Its protein is CASSSGRGEQYF.

CDR3 in DNA: TGTGCCAGCAGCTTGGAGCTAGCGGGATTCAATGAGCAGTTCTTC. Its protein product is CASSLELAGFNEQFF. V gene TRBV5-4 combines with J gene TRBJ2-1, with 9 bases that match TRBD2. In germline, CDR1 is SGHNT, CDR2 YYREEE (reference sequence). V trimming: 0 bases; J trimming: 6 bases; junction bases outside the gene matches: 4. This CDR3 has 15 residues.

This chain links TRBV7-8 with TRBJ2-4; TRBD2 aligns across 7 bases. Per the germline V gene, CDR1 is SGHVS and CDR2 is FQNEAQ. With V trimmed by 5 bases and J by 5 bases, 6 bases remained unmatched. The CDR3 covers 14 residues. In nucleotides, the CDR3 is TGTGCCAGCAGCGCTACTAGCGCCCAAAACATTCAGTACTTC. Translating it yields CASSATSAQNIQYF.

The V gene is TRBV5-6, the J gene TRBJ1-4; 12 bases align to TRBD1. The CDR3 sequence is 16 residues long. V lost 2 bases and J lost 7; bases outside the gene matches: 6. Per germline, CDR1 SGHDT and CDR2 YYEEEE. The chain's CDR3 is CASSFGTGGSSEKLFF. As DNA, the CDR3 is TGTGCCAGCAGCTTTGGGACAGGGGGCTCGAGTGAAAAACTGTTTTTT.

J is TRBJ2-7 and V is TRBV21-1; the tabulated D call, TRBD2, remains unverified against the DNA. TRBV21-1 is tagged as a pseudogene. The CDR3 sequence is 18 residues long. The CDR3, as DNA: TGTGCCAGCAGCAAAACCAGCGGGAGGGCTCCTGGGGCCTACGAGCAGTACTTC. This sequence encodes CASSKTSGRAPGAYEQYF.

The chain is built from TRBV19 and TRBJ1-5; TRBD1 matches at 8 bases. The germline gives CDR1 LNHDA, CDR2 SQIVND (reference sequence). The ends lost 7 bases at V and 4 bases at J; junction bases unmatched: 15. The CDR3 has 17 amino acids. The CDR3 DNA is TGTGCCAGTACCTCACCCCTCGACAGGGGCCCGAATCAGCCCCAGCATTTT. Its protein is CASTSPLDRGPNQPQHF.

The CDR3 region has the DNA TGTGCCAGCAGCTACTCGGACAGGGCTGGGACCCAGTACTTC. Its protein is CASSYSDRAGTQYF. This chain connects TRBV7-9 to TRBJ2-5; 8 nucleotides match TRBD1. The germline V gene has CDR1 SEHNR and CDR2 FQNEAQ (reference sequence). V trimming: 4 bases; J trimming: 7 bases; junction bases outside the gene matches: 8. The CDR3 sequence is 14 residues long.

The CDR3 sequence is CASSRRMSTRSGELFF. In nucleotides, the CDR3 is TGTGCCAGCAGCCGGCGTATGTCGACTAGATCCGGGGAGCTGTTTTTT. The chain carries TRBV21-1 and TRBJ2-2; TRBD2, the table's D call, was not compared with the DNA. TRBV21-1 corresponds to a pseudogene. This CDR3 has 16 residues.

This chain links TRBV3-1 (or the pseudogene TRBV3-2) with TRBJ1-2, with D perhaps matching TRBD1 (6 bases). V gave up 0 bases and J gave up 3 bases, with 11 bases separating them. Germline CDR1 LGHDT, CDR2 YNNKEL (reference sequence). This CDR3 is 15 amino acids long. The CDR3 DNA sequence: TGTGCCAGCAGCCAAGACCCCAGGGGCGACTATGGCTACACCTTC. Translated: CASSQDPRGDYGYTF.

The chain links TRBV7-3 to TRBJ2-3; 9 nucleotides align to TRBD2. V trimming: 4 bases; J trimming: 2 bases; junction bases outside the gene matches: 4. The germline V gene encodes CDR1 SGHTA and CDR2 FQGTGA. This CDR3 comprises 15 residues. In DNA form, the CDR3 reads TGTGCCAGCAGCTCCGCGGGACTAGCCACAGATACGCAGTATTTT. Translating gives CASSSAGLATDTQYF.

The CDR3 DNA follows: TGCGCCAGCAGCCAAGTGGTGTACGGCGAGCAGTACTTC. This codes for CASSQVVYGEQYF. The rearrangement uses TRBV4-1 and TRBJ2-7; D not certain. The CDR3 loop spans 13 amino acids. Trimming removed 1 base at V and 6 bases at J, with 10 bases between. Per the germline V gene, CDR1 is MGHRA and CDR2 is YSYEKL.